This TCR beta chain appears in the sequencing data of a study of blood T cell repertoires in COVID-19. Study-level background: Whether acute or convalescent, the COVID-19 samples came from the United States, Italy and Spain. T cells, B-cell-depleted T cells, or PBMCs provided the cDNA or gDNA that served as material.

Germline V CDR1 and CDR2: GTSNPN, SVGIG (reference sequence). Trimming cost V 8 bases and J 6 bases, with 13 bases left between them. The CDR3 is 12 residues long. Per the original methods: Reference gene primer amplification gave nucleated cell count estimates. Clones were sequenced by immunoSEQ multiplex PCR, and TCRdb holds only the in-frame ones, with some missing. V and J calls and clone size come straight from that table; D and trimming were deduced from the DNA. The data hold some 100,000 clones, with around 90% observed a single time. This receptor was taken from a woman in her 70s with acute or convalescent COVID-19. The V and J genes are TRBV30 and TRBJ1-4; D gene unclear. Sequencing used peripheral blood. In DNA, the CDR3 is TGTGCCACGGGAAAAAGCTATGAAAAACTGTTTTTT. Its protein is CATGKSYEKLFF.